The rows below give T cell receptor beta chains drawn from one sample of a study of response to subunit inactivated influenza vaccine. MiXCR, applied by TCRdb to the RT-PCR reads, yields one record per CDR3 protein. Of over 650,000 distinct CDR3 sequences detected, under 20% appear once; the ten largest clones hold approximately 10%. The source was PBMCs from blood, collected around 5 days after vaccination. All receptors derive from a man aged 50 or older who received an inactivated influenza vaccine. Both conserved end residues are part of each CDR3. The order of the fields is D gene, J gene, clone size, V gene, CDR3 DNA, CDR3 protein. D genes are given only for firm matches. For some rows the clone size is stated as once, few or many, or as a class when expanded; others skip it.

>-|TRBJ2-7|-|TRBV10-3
TGTGCCATCGGGCAGACCTACGAGCAGTACTTC
CAIGQTYEQYF
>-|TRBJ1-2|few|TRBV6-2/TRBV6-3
TGTGCCAGCAGTTACTCTCCGACGAGGAGGTATGGCTACACCTTC
CASSYSPTRRYGYTF
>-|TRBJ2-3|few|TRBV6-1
TGTGCCAGCAGGCGCAAGGATTCAGATACGCAGTATTTT
CASRRKDSDTQYF
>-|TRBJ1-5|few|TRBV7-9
TGTGCCAGCAGCTACGACACTCAGCCCCAGCATTTT
CASSYDTQPQHF
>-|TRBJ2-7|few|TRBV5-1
TGCGCCAGCAGCACCCTACAGGGCTCCTACGAGCAGTACTTC
CASSTLQGSYEQYF
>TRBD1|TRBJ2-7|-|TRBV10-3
TGTGCCATCAGGAGTCCGGGACAGTCGGGCTACGAGCAGTACTTC
CAIRSPGQSGYEQYF
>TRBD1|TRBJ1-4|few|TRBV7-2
TGTGCAAGCAGTCGATCGCAGGGGGCTAATGAAAAACTGTTTTTT
CASSRSQGANEKLFF
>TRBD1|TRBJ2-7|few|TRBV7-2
TGTGCCAGCAGCGGATGGACAGGGGGCTACGAGCAGTACTTC
CASSGWTGGYEQYF
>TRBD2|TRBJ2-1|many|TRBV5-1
TGCGCCAGCCGGGGACTAGCGGGATACAATGAGCAGTTCTTC
CASRGLAGYNEQFF
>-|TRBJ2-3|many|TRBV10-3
TGTGCCATCAGTGAGCCCAAGACCGGGACAATAATTGTGACAGATACGCAGTATTTT
CAISEPKTGTIIVTDTQYF
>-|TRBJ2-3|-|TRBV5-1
TGCGCCAGCAGCTTGCCCGGGGATACGCAGTATTTT
CASSLPGDTQYF
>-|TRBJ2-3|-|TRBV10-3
TGTGCCATCAGTGAGTCATATAGGACTAGCACAGATACGCAGTATTTT
CAISESYRTSTDTQYF